This T cell receptor beta chain was sequenced during a study of radiation and T cells in renal cell carcinoma. Points from the study as a whole: Dominant CDR3 motifs were more common in irradiated tumors than controls. Top 100 clonotypes averaged about 50% in irradiated versus about 43% in nephrectomy-only tumors. Intratumoral heterogeneity was not captured in these approximately 1 g regions.

This clone was seen a handful of times. What it binds is unknown. This CDR3 has 16 residues. Germline values: CDR1 LNHDA, CDR2 SQIVND (reference sequence). The V end lost 7 bases, the J end lost 1 base, and 17 bases lay between the germline ends. Treatment given: treatment-naive control, cytoreductive nephrectomy. This renal cell carcinoma was of the clear cell type. The table came from immunoSEQ multiplex PCR; TCRdb's copy has only in-frame clones and leaves some out. The data hold approximately 25,000 clones, with roughly 53% observed a single time. This chain uses TRBV19 with TRBJ1-5, with D tentatively TRBD1 (6 bases). Sequenced material: tumor tissue, taken from a patient whose treatment was nephrectomy without radiotherapy. This TCR came from a human donor with renal cell carcinoma. The CDR3 here is CASTRLGGQSNQPQHF. In DNA form, the CDR3 reads TGTGCCAGTACCAGACTGGGGGGACAAAGCAATCAGCCCCAGCATTTT.